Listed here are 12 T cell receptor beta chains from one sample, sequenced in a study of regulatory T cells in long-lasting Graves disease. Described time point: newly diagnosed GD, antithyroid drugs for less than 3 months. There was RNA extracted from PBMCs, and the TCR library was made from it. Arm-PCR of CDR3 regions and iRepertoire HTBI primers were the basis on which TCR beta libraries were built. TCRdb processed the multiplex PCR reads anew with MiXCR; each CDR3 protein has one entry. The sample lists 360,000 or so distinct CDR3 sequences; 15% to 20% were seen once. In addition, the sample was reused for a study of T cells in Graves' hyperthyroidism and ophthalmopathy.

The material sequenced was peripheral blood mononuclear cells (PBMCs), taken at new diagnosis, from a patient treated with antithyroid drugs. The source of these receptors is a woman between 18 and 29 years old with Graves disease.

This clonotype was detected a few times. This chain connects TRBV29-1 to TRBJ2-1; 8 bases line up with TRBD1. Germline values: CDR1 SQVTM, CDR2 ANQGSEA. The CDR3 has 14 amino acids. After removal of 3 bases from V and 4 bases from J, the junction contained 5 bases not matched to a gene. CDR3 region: CSVDAGGYYNEQFF. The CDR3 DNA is TGCAGCGTTGACGCAGGGGGCTATTACAATGAGCAGTTCTTC.

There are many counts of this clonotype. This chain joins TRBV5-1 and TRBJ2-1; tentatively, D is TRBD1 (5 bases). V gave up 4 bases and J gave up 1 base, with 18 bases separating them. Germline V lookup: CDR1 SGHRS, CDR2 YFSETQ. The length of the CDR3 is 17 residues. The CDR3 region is CASSPTQVPGSYNEQFF. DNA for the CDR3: TGCGCCAGCAGCCCTACACAGGTCCCGGGTTCCTACAATGAGCAGTTCTTC.

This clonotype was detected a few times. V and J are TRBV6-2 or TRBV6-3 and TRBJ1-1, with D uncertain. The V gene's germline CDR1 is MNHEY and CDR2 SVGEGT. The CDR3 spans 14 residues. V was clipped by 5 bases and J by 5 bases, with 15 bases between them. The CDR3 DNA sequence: TGTGCCAGCAGTGAATCCGGGGAACAGACTGAAGCTTTCTTT. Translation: CASSESGEQTEAFF.

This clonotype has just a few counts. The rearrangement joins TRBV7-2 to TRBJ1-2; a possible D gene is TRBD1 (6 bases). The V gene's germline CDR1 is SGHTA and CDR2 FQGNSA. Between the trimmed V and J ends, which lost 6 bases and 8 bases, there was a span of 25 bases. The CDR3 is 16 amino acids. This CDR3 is CASRRATGRVGKGYTF. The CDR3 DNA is TGTGCCAGCAGACGTGCGACAGGCCGAGTCGGGAAGGGCTACACCTTC.

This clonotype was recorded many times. The chain's CDR3 is CASLVGDQPQHF. CDR3 DNA sequence: TGTGCCAGCCTCGTGGGGGATCAGCCCCAGCATTTT. The chain is built from TRBV28 and TRBJ1-5, with D perhaps TRBD1 (5 bases). Germline loops: CDR1 MDHEN, CDR2 SYDVKM. The V end lost 8 bases, the J end lost 5 bases, and 10 bases lay between the germline ends. This CDR3 is 12 amino acids long.

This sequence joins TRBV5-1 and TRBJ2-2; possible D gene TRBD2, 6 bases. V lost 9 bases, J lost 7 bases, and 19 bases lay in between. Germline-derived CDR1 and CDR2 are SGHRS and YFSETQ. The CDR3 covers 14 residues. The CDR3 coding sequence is TGCGCCACGATGGAGGGAGTCCCCAACGGGGAGCTGTTTTTT. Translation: CATMEGVPNGELFF.

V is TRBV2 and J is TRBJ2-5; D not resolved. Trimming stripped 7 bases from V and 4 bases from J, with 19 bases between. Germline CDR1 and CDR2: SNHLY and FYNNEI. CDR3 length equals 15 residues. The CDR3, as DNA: TGTGCCAGCACGGCAGAGCAGGTAGCCCGAGAGACCCAGTACTTC. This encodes CASTAEQVARETQYF. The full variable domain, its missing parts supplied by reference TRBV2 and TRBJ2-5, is EPEVTQTPSHQVTQMGQEVILRCVPISNHLYFYWYRQILGQKVEFLVSFYNNEISEKSEIFDDQFSVERPDGSNFTLKIRSTKLEDSAMYFCASTAEQVARETQYFGPGTRLLVL.

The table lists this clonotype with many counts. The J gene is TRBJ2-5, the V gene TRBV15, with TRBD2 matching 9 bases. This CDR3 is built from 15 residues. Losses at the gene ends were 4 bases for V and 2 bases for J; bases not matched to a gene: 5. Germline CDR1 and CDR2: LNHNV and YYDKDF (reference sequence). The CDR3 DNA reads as TGTGCCACCAGCAAGTCCACTAGCGGGCAAGAGACCCAGTACTTC. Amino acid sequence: CATSKSTSGQETQYF.

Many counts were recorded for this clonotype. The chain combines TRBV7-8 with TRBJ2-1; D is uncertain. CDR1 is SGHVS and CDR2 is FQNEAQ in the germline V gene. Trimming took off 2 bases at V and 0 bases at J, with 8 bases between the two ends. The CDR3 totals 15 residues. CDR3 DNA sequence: TGTGCCAGCAGCTTATCCCCTCGCTCCTACAATGAGCAGTTCTTC. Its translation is CASSLSPRSYNEQFF. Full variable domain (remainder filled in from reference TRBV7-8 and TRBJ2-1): GAGVSQSPRYKVAKRGQDVALRCDPISGHVSLFWYQQALGQGPEFLTYFQNEAQLDKSGLPSDRFFAERPEGSVSTLKIQRTQQEDSAVYLCASSLSPRSYNEQFFGPGTRLTVL.

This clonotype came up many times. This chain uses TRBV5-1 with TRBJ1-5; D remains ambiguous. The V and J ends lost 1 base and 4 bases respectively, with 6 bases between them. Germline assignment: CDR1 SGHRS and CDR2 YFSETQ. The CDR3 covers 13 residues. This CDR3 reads CASSLSENQPQHF. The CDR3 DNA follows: TGCGCCAGCAGCTTGTCGGAAAATCAGCCCCAGCATTTT.

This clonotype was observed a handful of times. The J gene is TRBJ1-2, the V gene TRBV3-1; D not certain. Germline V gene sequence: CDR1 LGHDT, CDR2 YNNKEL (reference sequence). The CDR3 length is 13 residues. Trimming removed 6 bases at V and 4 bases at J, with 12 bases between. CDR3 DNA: TGTGCCAGCAGTGCGGACTTCCCCTATGGCTACACCTTC. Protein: CASSADFPYGYTF.

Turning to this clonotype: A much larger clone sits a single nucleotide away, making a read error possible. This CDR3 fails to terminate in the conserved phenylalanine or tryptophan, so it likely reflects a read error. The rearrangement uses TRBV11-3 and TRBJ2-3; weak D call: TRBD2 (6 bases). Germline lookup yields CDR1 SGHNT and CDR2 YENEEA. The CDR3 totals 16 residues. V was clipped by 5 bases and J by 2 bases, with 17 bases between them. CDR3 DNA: TGTGCCAGCAGCCCCGGGACTTCCCTCGACACAGATACGCAGTATCTT. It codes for CASSPGTSLDTDTQYL.